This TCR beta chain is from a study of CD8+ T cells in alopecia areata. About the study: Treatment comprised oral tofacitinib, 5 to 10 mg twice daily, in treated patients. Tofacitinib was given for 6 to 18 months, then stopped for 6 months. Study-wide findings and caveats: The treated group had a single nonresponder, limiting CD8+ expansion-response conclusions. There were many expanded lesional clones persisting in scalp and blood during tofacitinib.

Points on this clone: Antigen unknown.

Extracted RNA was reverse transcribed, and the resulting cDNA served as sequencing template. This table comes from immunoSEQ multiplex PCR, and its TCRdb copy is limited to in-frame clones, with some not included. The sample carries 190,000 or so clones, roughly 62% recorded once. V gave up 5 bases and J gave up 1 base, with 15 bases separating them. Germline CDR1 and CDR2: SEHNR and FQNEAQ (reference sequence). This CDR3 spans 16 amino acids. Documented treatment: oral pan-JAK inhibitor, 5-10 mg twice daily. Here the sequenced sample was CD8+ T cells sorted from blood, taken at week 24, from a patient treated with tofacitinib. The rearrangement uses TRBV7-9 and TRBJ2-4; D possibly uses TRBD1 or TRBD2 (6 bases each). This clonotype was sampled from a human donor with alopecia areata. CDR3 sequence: CASSTNEGGAKNIQYF. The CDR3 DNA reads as TGTGCCAGCAGCACAAATGAGGGGGGCGCCAAAAACATTCAGTACTTC. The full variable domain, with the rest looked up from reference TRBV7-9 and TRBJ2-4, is DTGVSQNPRHKITKRGQNVTFRCDPISEHNRLYWYRQTLGQGPEFLTYFQNEAQLEKSRLLSDRFSAERPKGSFSTLEIQRTEQGDSAMYLCASSTNEGGAKNIQYFGAGTRLSVL.